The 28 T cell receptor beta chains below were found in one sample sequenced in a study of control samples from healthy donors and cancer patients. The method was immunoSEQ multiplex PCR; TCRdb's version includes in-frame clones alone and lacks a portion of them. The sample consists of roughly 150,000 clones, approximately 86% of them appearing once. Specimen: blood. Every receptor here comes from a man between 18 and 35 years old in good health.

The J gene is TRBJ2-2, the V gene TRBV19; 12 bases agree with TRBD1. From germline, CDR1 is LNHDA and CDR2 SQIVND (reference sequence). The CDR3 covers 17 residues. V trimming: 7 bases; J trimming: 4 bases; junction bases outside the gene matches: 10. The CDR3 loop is CASTPYRGQGATGELFF. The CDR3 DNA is TGTGCCAGTACTCCGTATCGGGGACAGGGGGCCACCGGGGAGCTGTTTTTT.

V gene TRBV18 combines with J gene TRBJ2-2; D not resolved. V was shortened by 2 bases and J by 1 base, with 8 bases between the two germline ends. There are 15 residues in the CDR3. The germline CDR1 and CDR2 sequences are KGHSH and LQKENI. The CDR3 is CASSPEVGNTGELFF. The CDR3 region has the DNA TGTGCCAGCTCACCAGAGGTTGGGAACACCGGGGAGCTGTTTTTT.

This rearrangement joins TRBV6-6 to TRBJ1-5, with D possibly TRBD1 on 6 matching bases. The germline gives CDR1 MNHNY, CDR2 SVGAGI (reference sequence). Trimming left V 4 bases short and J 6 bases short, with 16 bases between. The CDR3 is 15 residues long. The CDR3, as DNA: TGTGCCAGCAGTTCCCCGGGGGCAGGTGGTCAGCCCCAGCATTTT. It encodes CASSSPGAGGQPQHF.

CDR3 amino acids: CAWKELYSTDTQYF. The CDR3 DNA is TGTGCCTGGAAGGAACTCTATAGCACAGATACGCAGTATTTT. The chain recombines TRBV30 with TRBJ2-3; unclear D gene. CDR3 length: 14 amino acids. V lost 4 bases and J 0 bases, leaving 11 bases between the germline ends. The germline gives CDR1 GTSNPN, CDR2 SVGIG (reference sequence).

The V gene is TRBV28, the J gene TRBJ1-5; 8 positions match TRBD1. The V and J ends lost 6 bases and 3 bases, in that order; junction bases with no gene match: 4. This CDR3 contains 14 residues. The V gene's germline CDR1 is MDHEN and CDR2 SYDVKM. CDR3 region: CASRRTGNNQPQHF. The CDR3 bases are TGTGCCAGCAGAAGGACAGGGAACAATCAGCCCCAGCATTTT.

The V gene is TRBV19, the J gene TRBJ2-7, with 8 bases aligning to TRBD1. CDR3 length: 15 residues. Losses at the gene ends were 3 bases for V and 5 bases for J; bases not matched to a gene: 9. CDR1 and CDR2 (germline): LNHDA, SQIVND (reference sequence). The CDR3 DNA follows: TGTGCCAGTAGTATCTTTGCCGGGACAGGCGACGAGCAGTACTTC. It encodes CASSIFAGTGDEQYF.

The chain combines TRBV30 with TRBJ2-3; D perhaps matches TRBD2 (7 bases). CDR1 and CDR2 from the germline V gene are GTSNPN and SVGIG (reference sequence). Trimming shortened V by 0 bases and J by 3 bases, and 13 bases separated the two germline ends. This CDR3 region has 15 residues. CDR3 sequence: CAWSVVQGGTDTQYF. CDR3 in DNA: TGTGCCTGGAGTGTTGTACAGGGAGGGACAGATACGCAGTATTTT.

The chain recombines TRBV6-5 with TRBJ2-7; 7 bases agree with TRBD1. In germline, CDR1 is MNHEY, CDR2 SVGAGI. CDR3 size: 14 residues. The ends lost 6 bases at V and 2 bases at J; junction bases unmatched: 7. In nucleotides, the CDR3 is TGTGCCAGCAGAGCTGACAGGGCGACCTACGAGCAGTACTTC. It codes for CASRADRATYEQYF.

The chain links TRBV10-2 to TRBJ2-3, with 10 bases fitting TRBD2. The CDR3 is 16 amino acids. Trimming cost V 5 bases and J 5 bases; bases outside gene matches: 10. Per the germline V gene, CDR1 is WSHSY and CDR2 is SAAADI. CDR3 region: CASSTAGGRSEDTQYF. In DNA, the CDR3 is TGCGCCAGCAGTACAGCGGGGGGGCGGTCCGAAGATACGCAGTATTTT.

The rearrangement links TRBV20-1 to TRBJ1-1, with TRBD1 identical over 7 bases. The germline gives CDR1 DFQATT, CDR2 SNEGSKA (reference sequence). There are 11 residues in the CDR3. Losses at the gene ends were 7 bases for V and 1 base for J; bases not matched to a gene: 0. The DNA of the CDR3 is TGCAGTGGACAGGGGAACACTGAAGCTTTCTTT. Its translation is CSGQGNTEAFF.

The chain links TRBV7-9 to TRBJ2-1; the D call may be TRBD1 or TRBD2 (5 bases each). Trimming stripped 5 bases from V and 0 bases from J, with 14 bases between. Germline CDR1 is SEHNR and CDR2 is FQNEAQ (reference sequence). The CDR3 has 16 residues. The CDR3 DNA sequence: TGTGCCAGCAGCCACGGGGCGTATAGCTCCTACAATGAGCAGTTCTTC. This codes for CASSHGAYSSYNEQFF.

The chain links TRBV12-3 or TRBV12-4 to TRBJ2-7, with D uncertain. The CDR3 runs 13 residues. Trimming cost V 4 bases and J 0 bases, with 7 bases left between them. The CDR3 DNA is TGTGCCAGCAGTTACCTGAGCTCCTACGAGCAGTACTTC. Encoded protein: CASSYLSSYEQYF.

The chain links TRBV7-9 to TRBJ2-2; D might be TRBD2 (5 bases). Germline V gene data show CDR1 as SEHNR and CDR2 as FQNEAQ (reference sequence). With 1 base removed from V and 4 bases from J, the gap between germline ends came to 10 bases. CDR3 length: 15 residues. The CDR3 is CASSLEVRGTGELFF. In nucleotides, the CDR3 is TGTGCCAGCAGCTTAGAAGTACGGGGCACCGGGGAGCTGTTTTTT.

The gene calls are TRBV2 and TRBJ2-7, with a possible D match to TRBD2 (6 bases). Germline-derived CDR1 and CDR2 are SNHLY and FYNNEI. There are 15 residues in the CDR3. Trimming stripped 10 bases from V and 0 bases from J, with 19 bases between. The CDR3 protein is CATQRGTGSSYEQYF. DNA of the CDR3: TGTGCCACCCAAAGAGGTACCGGGAGCTCCTACGAGCAGTACTTC.

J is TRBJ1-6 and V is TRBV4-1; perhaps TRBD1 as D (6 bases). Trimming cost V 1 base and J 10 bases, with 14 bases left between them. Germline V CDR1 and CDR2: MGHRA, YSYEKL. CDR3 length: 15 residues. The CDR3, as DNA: TGCGCCAGCAGCCAAGTAGAGGGGGGTGGGTCACCCCTCCACTTT. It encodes CASSQVEGGGSPLHF.

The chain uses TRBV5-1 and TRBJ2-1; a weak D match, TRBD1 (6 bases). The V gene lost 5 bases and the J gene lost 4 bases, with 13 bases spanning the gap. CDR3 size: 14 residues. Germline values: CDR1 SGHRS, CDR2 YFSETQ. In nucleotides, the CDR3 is TGCGCCAGCAGGTTCCGGGACACTTACAATGAGCAGTTCTTC. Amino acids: CASRFRDTYNEQFF.

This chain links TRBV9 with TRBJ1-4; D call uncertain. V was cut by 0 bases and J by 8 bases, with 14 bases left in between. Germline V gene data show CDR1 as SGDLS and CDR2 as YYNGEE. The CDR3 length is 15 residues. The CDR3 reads CASSVEGGEREKLFF. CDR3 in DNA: TGTGCCAGCAGCGTAGAGGGAGGTGAGCGGGAAAAACTGTTTTTT.

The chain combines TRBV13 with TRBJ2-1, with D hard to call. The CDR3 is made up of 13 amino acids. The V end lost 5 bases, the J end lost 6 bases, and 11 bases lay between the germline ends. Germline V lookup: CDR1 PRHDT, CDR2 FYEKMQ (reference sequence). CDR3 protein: CASSPQGINEQFF. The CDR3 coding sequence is TGTGCCAGCAGCCCCCAAGGGATCAATGAGCAGTTCTTC.

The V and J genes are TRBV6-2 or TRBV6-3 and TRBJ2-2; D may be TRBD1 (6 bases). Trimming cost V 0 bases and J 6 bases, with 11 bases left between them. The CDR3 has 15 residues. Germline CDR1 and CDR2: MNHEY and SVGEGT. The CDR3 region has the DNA TGTGCCAGCAGTTACTCCCCTACAGGGCCCGGGGAGCTGTTTTTT. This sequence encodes CASSYSPTGPGELFF.

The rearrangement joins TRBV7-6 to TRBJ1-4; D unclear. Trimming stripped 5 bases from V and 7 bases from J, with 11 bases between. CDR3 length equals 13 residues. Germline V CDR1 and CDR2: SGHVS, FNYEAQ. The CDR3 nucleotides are TGTGCCAGCAGCCCGACGAACGGTGAAAAACTGTTTTTT. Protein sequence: CASSPTNGEKLFF.

CDR3: CASTTPGWGEAFF. CDR3 nucleotide sequence: TGTGCCAGCACCACGCCGGGGTGGGGTGAAGCTTTCTTT. This rearrangement joins TRBV28 to TRBJ1-1; D uncertain. Between the trimmed V and J ends, which lost 7 bases and 7 bases, there was a span of 16 bases. CDR1 and CDR2 (germline): MDHEN, SYDVKM. The CDR3 has 13 residues. Filled out from reference TRBV28 and TRBJ1-1, the complete variable domain reads DVKVTQSSRYLVKRTGEKVFLECVQDMDHENMFWYRQDPGLGLRLIYFSYDVKMKEKGDIPEGYSVSREKKERFSLILESASTNQTSMYLCASTTPGWGEAFFGQGTRLTVV.

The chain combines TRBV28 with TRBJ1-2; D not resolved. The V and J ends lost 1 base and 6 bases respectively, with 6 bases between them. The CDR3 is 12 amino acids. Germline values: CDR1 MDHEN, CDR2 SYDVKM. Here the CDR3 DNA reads TGTGCCAGCAGTTTATTGACAAATGGCTACACCTTC. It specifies CASSLLTNGYTF.

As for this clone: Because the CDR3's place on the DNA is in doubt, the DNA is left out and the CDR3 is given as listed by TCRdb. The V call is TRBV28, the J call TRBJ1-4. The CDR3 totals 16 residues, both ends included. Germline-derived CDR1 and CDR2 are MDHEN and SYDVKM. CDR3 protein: CASSSSNGAVGEKLFF.

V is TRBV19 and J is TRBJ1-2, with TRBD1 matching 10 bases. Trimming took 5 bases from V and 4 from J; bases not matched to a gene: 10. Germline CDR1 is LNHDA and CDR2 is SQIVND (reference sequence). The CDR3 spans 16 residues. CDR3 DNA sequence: TGTGCCAGTAGTCCTCAACGGGACAGGGGCGTCTATGGCTACACCTTC. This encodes CASSPQRDRGVYGYTF.

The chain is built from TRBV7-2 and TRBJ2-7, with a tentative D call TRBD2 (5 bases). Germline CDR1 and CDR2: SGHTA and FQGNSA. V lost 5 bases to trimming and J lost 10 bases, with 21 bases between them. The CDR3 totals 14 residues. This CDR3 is CASSRRGPEGGQYF. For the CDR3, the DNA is TGTGCCAGCAGCAGACGCGGACCCGAGGGCGGACAGTACTTC.

The CDR3 loop reads CASRPLSGELFF. CDR3 nucleotides: TGTGCCAGCAGGCCTCTGAGCGGGGAGCTGTTTTTT. The chain is built from TRBV12-3 or TRBV12-4 and TRBJ2-2; D remains unclear. The CDR3 has 12 residues. V was trimmed by 6 bases and J by 7 bases, leaving 9 bases between them.

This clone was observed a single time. As DNA, the CDR3 is TGTGCCAGCTCACCCCCCGGCGGGGAGCTGTTTTTT. Amino acid sequence: CASSPPGGELFF. The gene calls are TRBV18 and TRBJ2-2; no clear D. Germline loops: CDR1 KGHSH, CDR2 LQKENI. The V and J ends lost 3 bases and 7 bases respectively, with 6 bases between them. The CDR3 extends over 12 amino acids.

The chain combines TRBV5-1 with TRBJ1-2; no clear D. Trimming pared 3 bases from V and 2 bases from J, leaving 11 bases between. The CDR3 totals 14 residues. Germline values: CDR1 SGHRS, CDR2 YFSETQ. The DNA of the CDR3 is TGCGCCAGCAGCTCCCATACAGAGAACTATGGCTACACCTTC. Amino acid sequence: CASSSHTENYGYTF. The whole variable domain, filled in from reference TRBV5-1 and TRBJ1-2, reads KAGVTQTPRYLIKTRGQQVTLSCSPISGHRSVSWYQQTPGQGLQFLFEYFSETQRNKGNFPGRFSGRQFSNSRSEMNVSTLELGDSALYLCASSSHTENYGYTFGSGTRLTVV.